This T cell receptor beta chain came from a study of spatial heterogeneity in lung cancer. Turning to the study itself: As counted in raw reads, each unique TCR and UMI combination appeared more than ten times on average.

One entry per CDR3 protein results from TCRdb running MiXCR on the 5' RACE reads. The sample carries 51,000 or so distinct CDR3 sequences, roughly 7.4% recorded once. This clonotype was recorded at least ten times. Time point reported: blood at routine non-recurrence follow-up after resection. The sequenced material consisted of unsorted whole RNA from tumor, nontumor lung or frozen PBMC. After removal of 4 bases from V and 8 bases from J, the junction contained 8 bases not matched to a gene. Germline CDR1 SGDLS, CDR2 YYNGEE. The CDR3 has 16 amino acids. The sequences come from PBMCs, collected at follow-up. The receptor comes from a female donor with early-stage non-small cell lung cancer. The rearrangement uses TRBV9 and TRBJ2-1, with 14 bases aligning to TRBD2. The chain's CDR3 is CASSPLGLAGVDEQFF. CDR3 nucleotide sequence: TGTGCCAGCAGCCCATTGGGACTAGCGGGGGTTGATGAGCAGTTCTTC. Filled out from reference TRBV9 and TRBJ2-1, the complete variable domain reads DSGVTQTPKHLITATGQRVTLRCSPRSGDLSVYWYQQSLDQGLQFLIQYYNGEERAKGNILERFSAQQFPDLHSELNLSSLELGDSALYFCASSPLGLAGVDEQFFGPGTRLTVL.